A single sample is the source of the 5 T cell receptor beta chains below, sequenced in a study of human T cells and chemical hapten exposure. TCRdb redid the calling of the RACE reads with MiXCR, one entry per CDR3 protein. The table has fewer than 150,000 distinct CDR3 sequences, around an eighth seen once. The time point: pre-sensitization, week 0. As for treatment: therapeutic diphenylcyclopropenone sensitization with weekly scalp DPC. The starting material was whole blood, obtained in connection with sensitization to the hapten diphenylcyclopropenone (DPC). Receptors were obtained from a woman aged 18-35 years with alopecia areata. Some clones in this sample may be carry-over from other donors' samples.

The rearrangement links TRBV12-3 or TRBV12-4 to TRBJ2-7; TRBD2 aligns across 7 bases. The V and J ends lost 5 bases and 3 bases, in that order; junction bases with no gene match: 4. CDR3 length equals 13 residues. The CDR3 nucleotides are TGTGCCAGCAGTCCTTGGACTAGCTACGAGCAGTACTTC. Its translation is CASSPWTSYEQYF.

This clonotype was detected a few times. The chain has TRBV27 and TRBJ2-1; 7 bases match TRBD1. J was trimmed by 5 bases and V by 0 bases; bases with no gene match: 10. The CDR3 has 17 residues. Per germline, CDR1 MNHEY and CDR2 SMNVEV (reference sequence). DNA for the CDR3: TGTGCCAGCAGTTTATCTCAGGGACAGAGATTTGACAATGAGCAGTTCTTC. Translation: CASSLSQGQRFDNEQFF.

CDR3 in DNA: TGTGCCAGCAGCTCCGGGGGGCGCACAGATACGCAGTATTTT. As protein: CASSSGGRTDTQYF. The rearrangement joins TRBV7-3 to TRBJ2-3; D may be TRBD2 (7 bases). Germline V lookup: CDR1 SGHTA, CDR2 FQGTGA. This CDR3 contains 14 residues. V gave up 4 bases and J gave up 1 base, with 9 bases separating them.

V gene TRBV30 combines with J gene TRBJ2-7; 8 positions match TRBD2. The CDR3 has 16 amino acids. Germline V lookup: CDR1 GTSNPN, CDR2 SVGIG (reference sequence). The ends lost 4 bases at V and 4 bases at J; junction bases unmatched: 15. CDR3 in amino acids: CAWTDGGGPQPYEQYF. DNA of the CDR3: TGTGCCTGGACTGACGGCGGGGGGCCGCAGCCTTACGAGCAGTACTTC.

The count of this clonotype is one. This sequence may be a read error, since a much larger clone differs from it by one base. This chain uses TRBV11-2 with TRBJ2-3; no clear D. The germline V gene encodes CDR1 SGHAT and CDR2 FQNNGV. The CDR3 has 16 amino acids. The CDR3 is CGSSERVATTTDTQYF. DNA of the CDR3: TGTGGCAGCAGCGAAAGAGTGGCGACGACCACAGATACGCAGTATTTT.